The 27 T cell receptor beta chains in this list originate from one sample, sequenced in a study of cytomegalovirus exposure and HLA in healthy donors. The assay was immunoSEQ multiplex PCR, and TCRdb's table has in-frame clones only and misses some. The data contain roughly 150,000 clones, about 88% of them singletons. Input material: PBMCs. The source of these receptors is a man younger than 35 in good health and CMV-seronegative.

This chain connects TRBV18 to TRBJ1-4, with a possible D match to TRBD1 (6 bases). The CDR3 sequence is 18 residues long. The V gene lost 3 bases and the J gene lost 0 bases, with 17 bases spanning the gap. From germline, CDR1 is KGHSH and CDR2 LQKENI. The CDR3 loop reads CASSPTAPGAATNEKLFF. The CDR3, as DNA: TGTGCCAGCTCACCCACGGCTCCAGGGGCTGCAACTAATGAAAAACTGTTTTTT.

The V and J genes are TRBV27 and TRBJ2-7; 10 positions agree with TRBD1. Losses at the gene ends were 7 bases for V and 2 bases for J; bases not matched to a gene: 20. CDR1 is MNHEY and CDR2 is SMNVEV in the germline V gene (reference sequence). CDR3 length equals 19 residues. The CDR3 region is CASKIIMGDRGRLPYEQYF. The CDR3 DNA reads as TGTGCCAGCAAAATCATAATGGGGGACAGGGGACGGCTCCCCTACGAGCAGTACTTC.

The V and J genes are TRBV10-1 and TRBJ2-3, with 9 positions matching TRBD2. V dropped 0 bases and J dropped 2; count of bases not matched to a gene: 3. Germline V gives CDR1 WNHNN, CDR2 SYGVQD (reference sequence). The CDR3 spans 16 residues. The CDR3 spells CASSESGGRVTDTQYF. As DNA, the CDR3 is TGCGCCAGCAGTGAGTCTGGCGGGAGGGTCACAGATACGCAGTATTTT.

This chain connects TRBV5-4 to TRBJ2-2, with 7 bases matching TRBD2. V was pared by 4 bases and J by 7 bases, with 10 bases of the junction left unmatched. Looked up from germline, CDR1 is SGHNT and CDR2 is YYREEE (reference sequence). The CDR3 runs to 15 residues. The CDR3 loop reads CASSERGSHSGELFF. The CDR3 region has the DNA TGTGCCAGCAGCGAGCGGGGTAGCCACAGCGGGGAGCTGTTTTTT.

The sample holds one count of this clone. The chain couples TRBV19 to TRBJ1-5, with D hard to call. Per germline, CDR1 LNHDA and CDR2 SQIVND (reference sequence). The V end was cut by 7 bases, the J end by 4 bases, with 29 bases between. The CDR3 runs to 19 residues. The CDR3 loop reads CASTTPGILVNLPNQPQHF. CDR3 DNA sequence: TGTGCCAGTACCACCCCCGGTATTTTGGTCAACCTACCTAATCAGCCCCAGCATTTT.

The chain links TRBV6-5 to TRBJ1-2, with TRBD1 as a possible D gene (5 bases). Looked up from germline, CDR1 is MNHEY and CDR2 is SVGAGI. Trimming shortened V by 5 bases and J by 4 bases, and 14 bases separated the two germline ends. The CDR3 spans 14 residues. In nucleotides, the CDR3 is TGTGCCAGCAGTCCCTCCGGGGGGTTCTATGGCTACACCTTC. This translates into CASSPSGGFYGYTF.

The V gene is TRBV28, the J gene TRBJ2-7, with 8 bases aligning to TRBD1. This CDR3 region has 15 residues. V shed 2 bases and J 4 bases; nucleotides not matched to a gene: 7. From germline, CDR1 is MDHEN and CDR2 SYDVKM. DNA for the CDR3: TGTGCCAGCAGTTTAGGCCCCGGGACAGGTTACGAGCAGTACTTC. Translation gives CASSLGPGTGYEQYF.

In DNA form, the CDR3 reads TGTGCCAGCAGCTACGAGGGTGGGGGGACTGAAGCTTTCTTT. This sequence encodes CASSYEGGGTEAFF. V usage is TRBV5-4 and J usage is TRBJ1-1, with a weak D call TRBD1 (5 bases). V was cut by 3 bases and J by 5 bases, with 14 bases left in between. In germline, CDR1 is SGHNT, CDR2 YYREEE (reference sequence). The CDR3 runs 14 residues.

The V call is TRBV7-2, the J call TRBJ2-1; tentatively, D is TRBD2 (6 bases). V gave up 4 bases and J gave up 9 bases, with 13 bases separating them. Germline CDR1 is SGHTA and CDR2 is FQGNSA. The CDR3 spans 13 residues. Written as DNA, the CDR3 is TGTGCCAGCAGCTCAGGCGGGGTACCTGAGCAGTTCTTC. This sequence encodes CASSSGGVPEQFF.

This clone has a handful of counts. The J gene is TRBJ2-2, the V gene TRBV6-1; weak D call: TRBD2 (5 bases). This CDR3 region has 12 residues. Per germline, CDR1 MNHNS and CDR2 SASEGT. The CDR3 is CARRKVTGELFF. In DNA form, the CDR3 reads TGTGCTCGGAGGAAGGTAACCGGGGAGCTGTTTTTT.

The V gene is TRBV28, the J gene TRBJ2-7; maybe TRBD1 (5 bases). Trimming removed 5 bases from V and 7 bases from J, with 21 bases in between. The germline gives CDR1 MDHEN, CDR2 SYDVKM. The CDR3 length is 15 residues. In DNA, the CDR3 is TGTGCCAGCAGTCCAGCAGACAGTAAGCCCCGGGAGCAGTACTTC. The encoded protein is CASSPADSKPREQYF.

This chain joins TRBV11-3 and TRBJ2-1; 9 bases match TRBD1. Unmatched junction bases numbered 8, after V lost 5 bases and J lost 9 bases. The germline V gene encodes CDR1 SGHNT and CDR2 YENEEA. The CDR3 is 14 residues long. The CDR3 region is CASSIGTGRGEQFF. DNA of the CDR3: TGTGCCAGCAGCATTGGGACAGGGAGGGGTGAGCAGTTCTTC.

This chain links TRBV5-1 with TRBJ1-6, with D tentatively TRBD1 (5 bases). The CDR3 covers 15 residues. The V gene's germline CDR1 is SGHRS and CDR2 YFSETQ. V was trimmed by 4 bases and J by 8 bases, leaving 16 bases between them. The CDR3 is CASSLASGAYSPLHF. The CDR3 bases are TGCGCCAGCAGCCTAGCGAGTGGGGCGTATTCACCCCTCCACTTT.

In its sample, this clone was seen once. The CDR3 sequence: CASSIGQGGGELFF. The CDR3 region has the DNA TGTGCCAGTAGTATCGGACAGGGAGGCGGGGAGCTGTTTTTT. The chain is built from TRBV19 and TRBJ2-2, with 8 bases aligning to TRBD1. CDR1 and CDR2 (germline): LNHDA, SQIVND (reference sequence). The CDR3 extends over 14 amino acids. V lost 3 bases to trimming and J lost 7 bases; unmatched junction nucleotides: 4.

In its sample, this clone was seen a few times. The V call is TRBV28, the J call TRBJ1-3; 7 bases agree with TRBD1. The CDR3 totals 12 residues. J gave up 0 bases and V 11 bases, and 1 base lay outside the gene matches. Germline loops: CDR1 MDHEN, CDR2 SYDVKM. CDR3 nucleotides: TGTGCCCACAGGGGCTCTGGAAACACCATATATTTT. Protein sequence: CAHRGSGNTIYF.

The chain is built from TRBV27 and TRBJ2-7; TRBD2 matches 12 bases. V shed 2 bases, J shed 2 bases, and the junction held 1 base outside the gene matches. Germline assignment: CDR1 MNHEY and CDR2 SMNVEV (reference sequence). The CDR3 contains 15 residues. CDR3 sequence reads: CASSLLAGGPYEQYF. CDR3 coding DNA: TGTGCCAGCAGTTTACTAGCGGGAGGGCCCTACGAGCAGTACTTC.

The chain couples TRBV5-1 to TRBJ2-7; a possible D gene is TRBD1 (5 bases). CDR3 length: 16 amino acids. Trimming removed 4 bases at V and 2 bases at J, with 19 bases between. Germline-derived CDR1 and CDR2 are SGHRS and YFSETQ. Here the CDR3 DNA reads TGCGCCAGCAGCCACTATGACAGCAAGAATGCCTACGAGCAGTACTTC. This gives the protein CASSHYDSKNAYEQYF.

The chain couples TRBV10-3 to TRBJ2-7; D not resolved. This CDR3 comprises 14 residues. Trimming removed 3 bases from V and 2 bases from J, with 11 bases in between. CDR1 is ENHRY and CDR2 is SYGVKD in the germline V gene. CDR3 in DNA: TGTGCCATCAGTGACCTAACGAACCCCTACGAGCAGTACTTC. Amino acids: CAISDLTNPYEQYF.

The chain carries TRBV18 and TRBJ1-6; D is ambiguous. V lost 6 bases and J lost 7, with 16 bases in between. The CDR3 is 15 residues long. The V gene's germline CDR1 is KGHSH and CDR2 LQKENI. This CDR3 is CASSPSLEANSPLHF. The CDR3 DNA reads TGTGCCAGCTCCCCCAGTCTCGAGGCGAATTCACCCCTCCACTTT. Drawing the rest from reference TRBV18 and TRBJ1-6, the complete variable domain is NAGVMQNPRHLVRRRGQEARLRCSPMKGHSHVYWYRQLPEEGLKFMVYLQKENIIDESGMPKERFSAEFPKEGPSILRIQQVVRGDSAAYFCASSPSLEANSPLHFGNGTRLTVT.

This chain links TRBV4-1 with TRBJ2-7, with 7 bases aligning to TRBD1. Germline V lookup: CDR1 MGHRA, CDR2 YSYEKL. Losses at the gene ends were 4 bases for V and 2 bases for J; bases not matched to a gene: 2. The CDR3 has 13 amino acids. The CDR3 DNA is TGCGCCAGCAGCCCGGGACAGACCTACGAGCAGTACTTC. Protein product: CASSPGQTYEQYF.

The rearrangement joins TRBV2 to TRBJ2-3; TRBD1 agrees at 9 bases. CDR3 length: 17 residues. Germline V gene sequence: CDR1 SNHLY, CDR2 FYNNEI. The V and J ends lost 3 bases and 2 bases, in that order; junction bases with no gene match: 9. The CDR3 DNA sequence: TGTGCCAGCAGTGATCCCCTGACAGGGGGTAACACAGATACGCAGTATTTT. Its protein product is CASSDPLTGGNTDTQYF.

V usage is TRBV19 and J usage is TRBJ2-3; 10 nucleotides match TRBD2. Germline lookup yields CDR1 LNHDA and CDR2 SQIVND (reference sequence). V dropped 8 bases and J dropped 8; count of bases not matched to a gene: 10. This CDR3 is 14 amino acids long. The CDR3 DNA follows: TGTGCCAGTCTAAAGCGGGAGGGTCGGGGTACGCAGTATTTT. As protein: CASLKREGRGTQYF.

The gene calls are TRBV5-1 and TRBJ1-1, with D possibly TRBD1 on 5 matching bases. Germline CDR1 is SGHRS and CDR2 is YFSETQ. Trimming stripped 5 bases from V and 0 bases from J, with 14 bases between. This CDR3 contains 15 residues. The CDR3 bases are TGCGCCAGCAGGGGGCAATCAGGATTGAACACTGAAGCTTTCTTT. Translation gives CASRGQSGLNTEAFF.

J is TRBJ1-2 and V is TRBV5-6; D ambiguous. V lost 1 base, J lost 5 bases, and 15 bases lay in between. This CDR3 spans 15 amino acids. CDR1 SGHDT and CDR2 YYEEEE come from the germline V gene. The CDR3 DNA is TGTGCCAGCAGCTTGCTCCAGGCGGACTCTTATGGCTACACCTTC. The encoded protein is CASSLLQADSYGYTF.

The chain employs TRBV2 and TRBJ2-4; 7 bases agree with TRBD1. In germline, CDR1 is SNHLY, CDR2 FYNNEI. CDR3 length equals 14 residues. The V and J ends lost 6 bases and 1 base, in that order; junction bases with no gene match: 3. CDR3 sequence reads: CASRNRGAKNIQYF. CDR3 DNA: TGTGCCAGCAGGAACAGGGGCGCCAAAAACATTCAGTACTTC.

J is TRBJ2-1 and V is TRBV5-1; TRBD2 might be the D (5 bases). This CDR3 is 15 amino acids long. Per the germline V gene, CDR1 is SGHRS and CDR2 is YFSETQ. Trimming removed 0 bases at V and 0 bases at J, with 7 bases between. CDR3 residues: CASSLGGFSYNEQFF. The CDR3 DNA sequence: TGCGCCAGCAGCTTGGGAGGGTTCTCCTACAATGAGCAGTTCTTC.

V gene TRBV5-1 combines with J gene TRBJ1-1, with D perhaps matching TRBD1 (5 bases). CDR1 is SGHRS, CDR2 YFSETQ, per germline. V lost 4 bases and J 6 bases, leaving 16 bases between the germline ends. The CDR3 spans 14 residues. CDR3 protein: CASSLRQGGPEAFF. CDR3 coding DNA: TGCGCCAGCAGCCTTCGTCAGGGAGGGCCTGAAGCTTTCTTT.